The following is a T cell receptor beta chain sequence with its context. The antigen remains unidentified. The PCR employed 60 Vbeta primers together with 13 Jbeta primers. Method: immunoSEQ multiplex PCR; TCRdb's copy keeps in-frame clones and lacks some. The sample data list 140,000 to 150,000 clones. This sample is drawn from a study of cytomegalovirus exposure and HLA in healthy donors. For the study at large: The Caucasian-associated ancestry cluster contained 81% of the approximately 390 genotyped donors. Whole-study findings and limits: Presence/absence results assume similar sequencing depth per donor, which may not hold. Association of a missense DCLRE1C variant with TCR beta V- and J-gene trimming was reported in a later analysis.

CDR1 is GTSNPN, CDR2 SVGIG, per germline (reference sequence). The V segment lost 4 bases and the J segment 5 bases; nucleotides outside the gene matches: 7. The CDR3 is made up of 13 amino acids. The TCR sequence derives from a male donor in good health and CMV-seronegative. Sequenced: PBMCs. J is TRBJ1-1 and V is TRBV30, with 7 positions matching TRBD1. The CDR3 here is CAWTGGVWTEAFF. The CDR3 region has the DNA TGTGCCTGGACAGGGGGAGTCTGGACTGAAGCTTTCTTT.